These 25 T cell receptor beta chains originate from one sample sequenced in a study of shared clonotypes between healthy human individuals. Generated by immunoSEQ multiplex PCR, the TCRdb table keeps only in-frame clones and is missing some. The sample shows fewer than 650,000 clones, around three quarters of them seen only once. The sequenced sample was PBMCs. The receptor set was obtained from a woman aged 35 to 49 in good health. Some clones in this sample may be carry-over from other donors' samples.

On this clone: One end of the junction is discordant with germline, which a read error may explain. V and J are TRBV7-7 and TRBJ2-1; D ambiguous. CDR3 size: 13 residues. The germline V gene has CDR1 SSHAT and CDR2 FNYEAQ (reference sequence). The CDR3 bases are TGTGCTAGCAGCTTAGACCAACAGAATGAGCAGTTCTTC. This sequence encodes CASSLDQQNEQFF.

CDR3 amino acids: CASSVSSSGNQPQHF. In DNA form, the CDR3 reads TGTGCCAGCAGCGTATCGAGTTCGGGCAATCAGCCCCAGCATTTT. The V and J genes are TRBV9 and TRBJ1-5; D not resolved. The CDR3 consists of 15 residues. Germline lookup yields CDR1 SGDLS and CDR2 YYNGEE. Trimming cost V 1 base and J 2 bases, with 10 bases left between them.

The V call is TRBV7-3, the J call TRBJ2-2, with D possibly matching TRBD2 (5 bases). This CDR3 is built from 16 residues. V lost 0 bases to trimming and J lost 4 bases, with 12 bases between them. CDR1 and CDR2 (germline): SGHTA, FQGTGA. CDR3 in amino acids: CASSLTPPSFTGELFF. The CDR3 coding sequence is TGTGCCAGCAGCTTAACGCCGCCTAGCTTCACCGGGGAGCTGTTTTTT.

This clone was counted once. V gene TRBV4-1 combines with J gene TRBJ2-1, with 13 bases lining up with TRBD2. V lost 2 bases and J lost 8; bases outside the gene matches: 9. The CDR3 extends over 17 amino acids. Germline V gene data show CDR1 as MGHRA and CDR2 as YSYEKL. The CDR3 nucleotides read TGCGCCAGCAGCCAAACTGGGGGACTAGCGGGATCCGATGAGCAGTTCTTC. Translating it yields CASSQTGGLAGSDEQFF.

This clone has only a few counts. V and J are TRBV7-2 and TRBJ2-7; TRBD1 matches at 8 bases. Germline CDR1 SGHTA, CDR2 FQGNSA. The CDR3 consists of 13 residues. The V gene end was trimmed by 4 bases and the J gene end by 6 bases; junction bases not matched to a gene: 5. In DNA, the CDR3 is TGTGCCAGCAGCTCAGATACAGGGGGCGAGCAGTACTTC. This gives the protein CASSSDTGGEQYF. Full variable domain (missing parts from reference TRBV7-2 and TRBJ2-7): GAGVSQSPSNKVTEKGKDVELRCDPISGHTALYWYRQSLGQGLEFLIYFQGNSAPDKSGLPSDRFSAERTGGSVSTLTIQRTQQEDSAVYLCASSSDTGGEQYFGPGTRLTVT.

This chain joins TRBV28 and TRBJ2-1, with 9 nucleotides matching TRBD1. This CDR3 is 12 amino acids long. CDR1 and CDR2 (germline): MDHEN, SYDVKM. After removal of 3 bases from V and 15 bases from J, the junction contained 6 bases not matched to a gene. As DNA, the CDR3 is TGTGCCAGCAGTTTTTTAGGGACAGGGAGGTTCTTC. Residues: CASSFLGTGRFF.

This chain joins TRBV28 and TRBJ2-7; TRBD1 matches at 10 bases. Germline V lookup: CDR1 MDHEN, CDR2 SYDVKM. This CDR3 has 15 residues. V lost 4 bases to trimming and J lost 3 bases; unmatched junction nucleotides: 6. The CDR3 loop reads CASSSPGQGIYEQYF. DNA for the CDR3: TGTGCCAGCAGTTCCCCGGGACAGGGGATCTACGAGCAGTACTTC.

The chain employs TRBV5-1 and TRBJ2-7; 7 nucleotides line up with TRBD1. The CDR3 runs 15 residues. The V gene end was trimmed by 3 bases and the J gene end by 3 bases; junction bases not matched to a gene: 9. Germline loops: CDR1 SGHRS, CDR2 YFSETQ. The CDR3: CASSSGQEGIYEQYF. The CDR3 DNA sequence: TGCGCCAGCAGCTCCGGACAGGAAGGGATCTACGAGCAGTACTTC.

This clone appeared a single time. The chain uses TRBV19 and TRBJ1-3; D is perhaps TRBD1 (5 bases). This CDR3 spans 17 amino acids. Germline V gene data show CDR1 as LNHDA and CDR2 as SQIVND (reference sequence). V was clipped by 7 bases and J by 0 bases, with 19 bases between them. CDR3: CASTLRGGAGSGNTIYF. CDR3 in DNA: TGTGCCAGTACCCTGCGGGGAGGGGCCGGCTCTGGAAACACCATATATTTT.

The chain has TRBV19 and TRBJ1-5; 8 bases align to TRBD1. The CDR3 runs 14 residues. The ends lost 5 bases at V and 1 base at J; junction bases unmatched: 1. Germline lookup yields CDR1 LNHDA and CDR2 SQIVND (reference sequence). CDR3 sequence: CASSWTGSNQPQHF. CDR3 nucleotides: TGTGCCAGTAGTTGGACAGGGAGCAATCAGCCCCAGCATTTT.

This chain links TRBV19 with TRBJ2-7, with TRBD2 identical over 9 bases. J gave up 3 bases and V 6 bases, and 3 bases lay outside the gene matches. Germline loops: CDR1 LNHDA, CDR2 SQIVND (reference sequence). The CDR3 covers 13 residues. CDR3 DNA sequence: TGTGCCAGTAGCGAGACTAGCGGCTACGAGCAGTACTTC. Translation: CASSETSGYEQYF.

The chain joins TRBV7-9 to TRBJ2-5; unclear D gene. In germline, CDR1 is SEHNR, CDR2 FQNEAQ (reference sequence). The CDR3 totals 16 residues. The V end was cut by 0 bases, the J end by 2 bases, with 13 bases between. The CDR3 nucleotides are TGTGCCAGCAGCTTAGCCCCCTTCACCCCGCAAGAGACCCAGTACTTC. Its translation is CASSLAPFTPQETQYF. Together with reference TRBV7-9 and TRBJ2-5, the CDR3 gives the full variable domain: DTGVSQNPRHKITKRGQNVTFRCDPISEHNRLYWYRQTLGQGPEFLTYFQNEAQLEKSRLLSDRFSAERPKGSFSTLEIQRTEQGDSAMYLCASSLAPFTPQETQYFGPGTRLLVL.

The chain employs TRBV6-1 and TRBJ2-7; the match to TRBD1 covers 7 bases. CDR1 is MNHNS, CDR2 SASEGT, per germline. This CDR3 contains 14 residues. Trimming at V came to 2 bases and at J to 2 bases, leaving 3 bases not matched to a gene. The DNA for the CDR3 is TGTGCCAGCAGTGAACCCGGGACAGCCTACGAGCAGTACTTC. Protein: CASSEPGTAYEQYF.

This sequence joins TRBV5-1 and TRBJ2-7, with a tentative D call TRBD1 (5 bases). The CDR3 extends over 13 amino acids. Germline assignment: CDR1 SGHRS and CDR2 YFSETQ. V lost 2 bases, J lost 3 bases, and 9 bases lay in between. The CDR3 is CASSLQVGYEQYF. CDR3 sequence (DNA): TGCGCCAGCAGCTTACAGGTCGGCTACGAGCAGTACTTC.

V gene TRBV4-3 combines with J gene TRBJ1-1; 9 bases fit TRBD1. The CDR3 extends over 14 amino acids. V shed 4 bases, J shed 4 bases, and the junction held 4 bases outside the gene matches. CDR1 and CDR2 (germline): LGHNA, YSLEER. CDR3 sequence: CASSLETGGTEAFF. In nucleotides, the CDR3 is TGCGCCAGCAGCCTCGAGACAGGGGGCACTGAAGCTTTCTTT.

J is TRBJ1-1 and V is TRBV29-1; D is unclear. V lost 5 bases and J lost 3, with 13 bases in between. This CDR3 comprises 13 residues. Germline CDR1 is SQVTM and CDR2 is ANQGSEA. CDR3 loop: CSVRRWKDTEAFF. The CDR3 DNA is TGCAGCGTTAGACGTTGGAAGGACACTGAAGCTTTCTTT.

The chain recombines TRBV2 with TRBJ1-2, with D uncertain. CDR3 length: 13 residues. Trimming cost V 6 bases and J 2 bases, with 10 bases left between them. Germline V gives CDR1 SNHLY, CDR2 FYNNEI. The CDR3 reads CASRADTNYGYTF. The CDR3 DNA sequence: TGTGCCAGCAGGGCTGACACGAACTATGGCTACACCTTC. Variable domain in full (rest from reference TRBV2 and TRBJ1-2): EPEVTQTPSHQVTQMGQEVILRCVPISNHLYFYWYRQILGQKVEFLVSFYNNEISEKSEIFDDQFSVERPDGSNFTLKIRSTKLEDSAMYFCASRADTNYGYTFGSGTRLTVV.

This clone came up a few times. CDR3 in amino acids: CASSLGGMYNEQFF. The CDR3, as DNA: TGTGCCAGCAGCCTCGGGGGGATGTACAATGAGCAGTTCTTC. This chain joins TRBV11-3 and TRBJ2-1, with 7 bases identical to TRBD2. Trimming cost V 5 bases and J 4 bases; bases outside gene matches: 5. The CDR3 runs to 14 residues. In germline, CDR1 is SGHNT, CDR2 YENEEA.

The V and J genes are TRBV10-2 and TRBJ1-4; 9 nucleotides align to TRBD1. This CDR3 has 14 residues. Germline CDR1 reads WSHSY; CDR2 reads SAAADI. V dropped 7 bases and J dropped 7; count of bases not matched to a gene: 7. CDR3 region: CASMTGQGGEKLFF. The CDR3 DNA follows: TGCGCCAGCATGACGGGACAGGGAGGTGAAAAACTGTTTTTT.

The chain is built from TRBV2 and TRBJ2-5; 7 bases map to TRBD1. V lost 6 bases to trimming and J lost 5 bases; unmatched junction nucleotides: 3. The CDR3 runs 12 residues. CDR1 and CDR2 from the germline V gene are SNHLY and FYNNEI. CDR3 in DNA: TGTGCCAGCAGGAGGGGGCCGGAGACCCAGTACTTC. Protein: CASRRGPETQYF.

The V gene is TRBV5-1, the J gene TRBJ1-1; no clear D. Germline CDR1 and CDR2: SGHRS and YFSETQ. Trimming cost V 1 base and J 0 bases, with 4 bases left between them. The CDR3 spans 13 residues. CDR3 in DNA: TGCGCCAGCAGCTTGCAGATGAACACTGAAGCTTTCTTT. Amino acid sequence: CASSLQMNTEAFF.

V and J are TRBV21-1 and TRBJ2-2; the DNA was not compared with TRBD1, the D call given in the table. TRBV21-1 is flagged as a pseudogene. The CDR3 sequence is 17 residues long. The CDR3 DNA follows: TGTGCCAGCAGCAAATGGCGGACAGGGGTGAACACCGGGGAGCTGTTTTTT. Protein product: CASSKWRTGVNTGELFF.

This clone was detected many times. CDR3 loop: CAWKFSPGLETQYF. DNA of the CDR3: TGTGCCTGGAAGTTTTCGCCGGGTTTAGAGACCCAGTACTTC. The V gene is TRBV30, the J gene TRBJ2-5, with D unresolved. Trimming took off 4 bases at V and 4 bases at J, with 16 bases between the two ends. Per the germline V gene, CDR1 is GTSNPN and CDR2 is SVGIG (reference sequence). The CDR3 spans 14 residues.

This clone was found a few times. The genes are TRBV28 and TRBJ2-7; 7 bases line up with TRBD1. Trimming cost V 5 bases and J 0 bases; bases outside gene matches: 7. The CDR3 contains 15 residues. Germline V gives CDR1 MDHEN, CDR2 SYDVKM. The CDR3 reads CASSPGTAFSYEQYF. As DNA, the CDR3 is TGTGCCAGCAGTCCCGGGACAGCCTTCTCCTACGAGCAGTACTTC. The complete variable domain, with remaining parts taken from reference TRBV28 and TRBJ2-7, reads DVKVTQSSRYLVKRTGEKVFLECVQDMDHENMFWYRQDPGLGLRLIYFSYDVKMKEKGDIPEGYSVSREKKERFSLILESASTNQTSMYLCASSPGTAFSYEQYFGPGTRLTVT.

This clone was recorded many times. Other DNA sequences in this specimen translate into the identical CDR3. The chain recombines TRBV4-1 with TRBJ1-2, with D possibly being TRBD1 (5 bases). In germline, CDR1 is MGHRA, CDR2 YSYEKL. V was pared by 7 bases and J by 7 bases, with 16 bases between. The CDR3 length is 13 residues. CDR3 sequence: CASTRMGGTGYTF. DNA of the CDR3: TGCGCCAGCACCCGTATGGGGGGTACTGGCTACACCTTC.